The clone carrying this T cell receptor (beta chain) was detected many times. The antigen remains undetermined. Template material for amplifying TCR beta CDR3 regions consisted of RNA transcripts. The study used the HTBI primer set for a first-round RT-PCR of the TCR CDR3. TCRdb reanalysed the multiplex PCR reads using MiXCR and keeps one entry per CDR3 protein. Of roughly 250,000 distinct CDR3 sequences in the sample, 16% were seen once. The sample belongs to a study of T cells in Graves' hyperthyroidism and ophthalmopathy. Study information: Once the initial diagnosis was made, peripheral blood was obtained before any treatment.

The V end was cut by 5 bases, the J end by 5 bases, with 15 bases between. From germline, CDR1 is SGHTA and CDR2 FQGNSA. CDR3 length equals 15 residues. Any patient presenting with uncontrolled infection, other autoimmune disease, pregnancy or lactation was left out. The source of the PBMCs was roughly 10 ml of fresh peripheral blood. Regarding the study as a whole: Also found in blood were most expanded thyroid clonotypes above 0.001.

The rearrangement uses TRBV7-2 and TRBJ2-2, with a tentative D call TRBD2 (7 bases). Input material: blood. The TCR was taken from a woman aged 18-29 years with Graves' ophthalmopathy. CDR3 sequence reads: CASSGQQGGTGELFF. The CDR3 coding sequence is TGTGCCAGCAGCGGACAACAGGGAGGGACCGGGGAGCTGTTTTTT.